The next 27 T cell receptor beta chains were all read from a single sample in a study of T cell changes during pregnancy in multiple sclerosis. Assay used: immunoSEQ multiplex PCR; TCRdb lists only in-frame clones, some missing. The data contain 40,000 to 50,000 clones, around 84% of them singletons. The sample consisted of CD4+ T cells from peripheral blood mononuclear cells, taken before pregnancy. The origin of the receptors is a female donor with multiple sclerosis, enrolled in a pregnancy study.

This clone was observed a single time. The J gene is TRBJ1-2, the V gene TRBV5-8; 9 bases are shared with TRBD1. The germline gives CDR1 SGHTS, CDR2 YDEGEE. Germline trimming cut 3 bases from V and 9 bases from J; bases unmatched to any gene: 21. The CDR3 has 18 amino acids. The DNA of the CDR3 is TGTGCCAGCAGCTGGCCCACCCTTAATGTCAACAGGGGGCCTAGCTACACCTTC. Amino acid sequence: CASSWPTLNVNRGPSYTF.

The CDR3 sequence is CASSIETGVMGETQYF. CDR3 sequence (DNA): TGTGCCAGTAGTATAGAAACAGGAGTCATGGGGGAGACCCAGTACTTC. The chain joins TRBV19 to TRBJ2-5; TRBD1 might be the D (5 bases). V shed 0 bases and J shed 5 bases, with 16 bases lying between them. The CDR3 spans 16 residues. Germline V gene data show CDR1 as LNHDA and CDR2 as SQIVND (reference sequence).

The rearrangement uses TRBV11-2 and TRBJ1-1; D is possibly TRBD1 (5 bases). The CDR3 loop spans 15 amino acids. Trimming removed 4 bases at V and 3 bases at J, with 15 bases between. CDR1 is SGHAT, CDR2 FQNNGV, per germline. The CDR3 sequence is CASSSIKGRDTEAFF. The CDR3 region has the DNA TGTGCCAGCAGCTCGATTAAGGGGAGGGACACTGAAGCTTTCTTT.

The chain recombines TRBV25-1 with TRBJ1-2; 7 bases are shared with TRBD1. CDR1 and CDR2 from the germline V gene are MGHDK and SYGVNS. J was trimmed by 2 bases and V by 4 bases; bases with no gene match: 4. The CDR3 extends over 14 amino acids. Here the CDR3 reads CASSGLGGNYGYTF. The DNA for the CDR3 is TGTGCCAGCAGTGGCCTAGGGGGCAACTATGGCTACACCTTC.

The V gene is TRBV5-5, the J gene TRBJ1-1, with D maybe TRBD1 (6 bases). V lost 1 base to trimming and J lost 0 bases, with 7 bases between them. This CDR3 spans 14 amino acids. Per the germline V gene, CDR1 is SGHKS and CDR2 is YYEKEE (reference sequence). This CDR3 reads CASSLTGLNTEAFF. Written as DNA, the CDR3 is TGTGCCAGCAGCTTGACAGGGTTGAACACTGAAGCTTTCTTT. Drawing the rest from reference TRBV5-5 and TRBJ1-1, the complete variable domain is DAGVTQSPTHLIKTRGQQVTLRCSPISGHKSVSWYQQVLGQGPQFIFQYYEKEERGRGNFPDRFSARQFPNYSSELNVNALLLGDSALYLCASSLTGLNTEAFFGQGTRLTVV.

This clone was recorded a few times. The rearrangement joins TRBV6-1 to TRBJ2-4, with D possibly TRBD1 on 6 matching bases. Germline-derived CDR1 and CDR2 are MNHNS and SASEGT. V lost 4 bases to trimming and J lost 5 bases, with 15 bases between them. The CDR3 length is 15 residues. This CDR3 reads CASSALGQRQNIQYF. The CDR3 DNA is TGTGCCAGCAGTGCCCTCGGACAGCGACAAAACATTCAGTACTTC.

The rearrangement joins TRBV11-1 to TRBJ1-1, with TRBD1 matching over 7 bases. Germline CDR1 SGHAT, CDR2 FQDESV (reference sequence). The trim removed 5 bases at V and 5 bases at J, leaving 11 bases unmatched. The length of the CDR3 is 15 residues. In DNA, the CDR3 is TGTGCCAGCAGCCCCGGACAGGACTTGGGGACTGAAGCTTTCTTT. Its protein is CASSPGQDLGTEAFF.

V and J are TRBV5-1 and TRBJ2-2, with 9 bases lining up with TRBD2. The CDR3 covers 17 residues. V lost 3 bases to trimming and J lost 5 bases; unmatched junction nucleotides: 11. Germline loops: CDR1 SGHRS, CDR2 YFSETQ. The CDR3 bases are TGCGCCAGCAGCTCGACCTTAGCGGGAGACGGGACCGGGGAGCTGTTTTTT. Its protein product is CASSSTLAGDGTGELFF.

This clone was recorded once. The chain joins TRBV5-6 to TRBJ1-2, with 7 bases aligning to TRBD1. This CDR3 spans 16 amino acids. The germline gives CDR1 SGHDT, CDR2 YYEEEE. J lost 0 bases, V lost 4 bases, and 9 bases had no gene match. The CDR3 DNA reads TGTGCCAGCAGCCTTTGGGGGGACAGAGCTAACTATGGCTACACCTTC. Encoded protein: CASSLWGDRANYGYTF.

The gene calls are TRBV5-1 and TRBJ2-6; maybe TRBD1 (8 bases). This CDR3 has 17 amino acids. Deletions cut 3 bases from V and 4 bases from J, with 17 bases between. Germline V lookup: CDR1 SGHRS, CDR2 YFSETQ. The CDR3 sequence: CASSSDRGGAGANVLTF. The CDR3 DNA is TGCGCCAGCAGCTCAGACAGGGGAGGGGCCGGGGCCAACGTCCTGACTTTC.

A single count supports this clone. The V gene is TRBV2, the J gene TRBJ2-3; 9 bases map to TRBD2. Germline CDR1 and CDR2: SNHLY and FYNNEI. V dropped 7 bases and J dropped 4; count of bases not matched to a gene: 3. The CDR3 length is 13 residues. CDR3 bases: TGTGCCAGCATCGTAGCGGGGGCAGATACGCAGTATTTT. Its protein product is CASIVAGADTQYF.

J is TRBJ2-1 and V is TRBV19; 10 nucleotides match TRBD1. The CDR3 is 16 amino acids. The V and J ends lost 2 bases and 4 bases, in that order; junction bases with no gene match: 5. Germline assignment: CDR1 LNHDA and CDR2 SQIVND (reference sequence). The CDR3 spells CASSIIAGQGYNEQFF. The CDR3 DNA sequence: TGTGCCAGTAGTATAATCGCGGGACAGGGGTACAATGAGCAGTTCTTC.

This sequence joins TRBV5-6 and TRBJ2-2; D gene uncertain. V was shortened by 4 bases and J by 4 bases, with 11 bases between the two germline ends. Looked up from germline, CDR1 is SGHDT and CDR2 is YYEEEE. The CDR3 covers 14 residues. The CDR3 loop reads CASSPTGFTGELFF. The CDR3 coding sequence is TGTGCCAGCAGCCCAACGGGTTTCACCGGGGAGCTGTTTTTT.

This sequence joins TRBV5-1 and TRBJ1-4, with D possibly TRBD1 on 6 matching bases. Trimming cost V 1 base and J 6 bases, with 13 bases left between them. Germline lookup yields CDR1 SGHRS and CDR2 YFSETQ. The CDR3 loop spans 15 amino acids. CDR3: CASSLIEGEHEKLFF. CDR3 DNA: TGCGCCAGCAGCTTGATAGAGGGGGAACATGAAAAACTGTTTTTT.

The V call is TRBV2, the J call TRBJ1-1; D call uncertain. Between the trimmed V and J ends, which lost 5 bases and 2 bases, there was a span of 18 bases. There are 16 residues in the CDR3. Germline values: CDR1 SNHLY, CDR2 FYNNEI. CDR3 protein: CASSPQIEVSNTEAFF. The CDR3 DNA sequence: TGTGCCAGCAGTCCACAAATAGAGGTCTCAAACACTGAAGCTTTCTTT.

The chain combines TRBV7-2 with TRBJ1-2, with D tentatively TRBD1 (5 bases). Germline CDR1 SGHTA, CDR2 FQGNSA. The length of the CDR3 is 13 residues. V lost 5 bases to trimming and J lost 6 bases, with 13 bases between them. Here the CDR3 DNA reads TGTGCCAGCAGCGCGGACATTGAGCATGGCTACACCTTC. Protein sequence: CASSADIEHGYTF.

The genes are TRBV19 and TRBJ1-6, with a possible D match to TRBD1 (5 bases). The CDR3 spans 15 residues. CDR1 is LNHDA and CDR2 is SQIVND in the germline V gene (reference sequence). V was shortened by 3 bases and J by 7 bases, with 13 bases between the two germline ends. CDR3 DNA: TGTGCCAGTAGTATTATCGGGGGACGGAATTCACCCCTCCACTTT. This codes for CASSIIGGRNSPLHF.

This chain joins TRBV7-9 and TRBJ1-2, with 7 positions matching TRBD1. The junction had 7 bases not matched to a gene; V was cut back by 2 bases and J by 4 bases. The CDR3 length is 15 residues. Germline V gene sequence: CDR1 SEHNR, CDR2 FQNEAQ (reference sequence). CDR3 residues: CASSLPTGALYGYTF. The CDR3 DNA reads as TGTGCCAGCAGCTTACCTACAGGGGCGCTCTATGGCTACACCTTC.

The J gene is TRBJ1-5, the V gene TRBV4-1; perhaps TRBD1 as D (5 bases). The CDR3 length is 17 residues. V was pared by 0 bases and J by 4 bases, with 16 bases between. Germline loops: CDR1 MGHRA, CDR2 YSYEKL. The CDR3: CASSQDAGGAKNQPQHF. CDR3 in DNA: TGCGCCAGCAGCCAAGATGCCGGAGGGGCAAAAAATCAGCCCCAGCATTTT.

CDR3 sequence reads: CASRDPSGKGTGELFF. The CDR3 nucleotides read TGTGCCAGCAGGGACCCCAGCGGGAAGGGGACCGGGGAGCTGTTTTTT. The chain combines TRBV5-5 with TRBJ2-2, with TRBD2 identical over 7 bases. The ends lost 5 bases at V and 5 bases at J; junction bases unmatched: 12. From germline, CDR1 is SGHKS and CDR2 YYEKEE (reference sequence). This CDR3 is built from 16 residues.

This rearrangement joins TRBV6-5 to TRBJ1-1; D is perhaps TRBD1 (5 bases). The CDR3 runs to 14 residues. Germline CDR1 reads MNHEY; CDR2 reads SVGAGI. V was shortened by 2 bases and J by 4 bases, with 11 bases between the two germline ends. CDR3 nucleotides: TGTGCCAGCAGTTACAGTCAGGGATTCACTGAAGCTTTCTTT. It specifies CASSYSQGFTEAFF.

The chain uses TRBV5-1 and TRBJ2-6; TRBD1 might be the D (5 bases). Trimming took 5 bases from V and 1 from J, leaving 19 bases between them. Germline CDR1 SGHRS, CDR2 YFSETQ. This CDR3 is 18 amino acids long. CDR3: CASSTKGHEISGANVLTF. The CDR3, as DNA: TGCGCCAGCAGTACAAAAGGACACGAAATTTCTGGGGCCAACGTCCTGACTTTC.

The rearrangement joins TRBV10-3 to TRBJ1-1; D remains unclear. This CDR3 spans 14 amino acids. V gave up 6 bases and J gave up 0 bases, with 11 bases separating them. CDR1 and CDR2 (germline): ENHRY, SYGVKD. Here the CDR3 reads CAISLATVNTEAFF. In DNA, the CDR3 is TGTGCCATCAGCCTCGCCACAGTGAACACTGAAGCTTTCTTT.

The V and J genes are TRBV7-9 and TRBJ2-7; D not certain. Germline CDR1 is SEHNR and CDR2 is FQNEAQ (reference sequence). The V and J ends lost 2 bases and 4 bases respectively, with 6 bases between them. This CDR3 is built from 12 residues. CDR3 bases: TGTGCCAGCAGCTTAACAGAATACGAGCAGTACTTC. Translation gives CASSLTEYEQYF.

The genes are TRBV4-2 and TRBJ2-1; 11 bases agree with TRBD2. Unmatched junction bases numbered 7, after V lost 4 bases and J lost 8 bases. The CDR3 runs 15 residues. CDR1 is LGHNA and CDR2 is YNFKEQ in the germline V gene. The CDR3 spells CASSLELAGDHEQFF. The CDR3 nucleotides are TGTGCCAGCAGCCTCGAACTAGCGGGAGACCATGAGCAGTTCTTC.

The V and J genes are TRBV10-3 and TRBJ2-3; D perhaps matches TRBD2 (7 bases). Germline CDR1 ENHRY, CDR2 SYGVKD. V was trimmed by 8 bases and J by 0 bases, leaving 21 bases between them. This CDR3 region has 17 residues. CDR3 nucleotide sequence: TGTGCCATCGGTCTTGATAGAGAGGGGGGGAGCACAGATACGCAGTATTTT. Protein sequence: CAIGLDREGGSTDTQYF.

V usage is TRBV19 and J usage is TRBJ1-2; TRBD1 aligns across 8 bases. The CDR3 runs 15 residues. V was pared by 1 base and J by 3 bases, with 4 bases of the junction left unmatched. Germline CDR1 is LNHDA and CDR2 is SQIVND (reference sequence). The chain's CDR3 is CASSIARGRDYGYTF. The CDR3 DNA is TGTGCCAGTAGTATAGCCAGGGGGCGCGACTATGGCTACACCTTC. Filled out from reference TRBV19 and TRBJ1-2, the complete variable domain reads DGGITQSPKYLFRKEGQNVTLSCEQNLNHDAMYWYRQDPGQGLRLIYYSQIVNDFQKGDIAEGYSVSREKKESFPLTVTSAQKNPTAFYLCASSIARGRDYGYTFGSGTRLTVV.